These 14 T cell receptor beta chains share one sample of origin, sequenced in a study of blood T cell repertoires in COVID-19. Only in-frame clones appear in the TCRdb table, and some are missing; sequencing was by immunoSEQ multiplex PCR. This table has 75,000 to 80,000 clones, approximately 89% appearing once. The sequenced sample consisted of peripheral blood. Receptor source: a human donor in a cohort sampled during active COVID-19.

This chain uses TRBV7-2 with TRBJ2-1; D is uncertain. CDR1 SGHTA and CDR2 FQGNSA come from the germline V gene. Trimming left V 2 bases short and J 10 bases short, with 15 bases between. CDR3 length equals 14 residues. This chain's CDR3 is CASSLMTASNEQFF. CDR3 nucleotide sequence: TGTGCCAGCAGCTTAATGACTGCGTCAAACGAGCAGTTCTTC.

This chain links TRBV6-5 with TRBJ2-1; a possible D gene is TRBD1 (6 bases). This CDR3 has 15 amino acids. V dropped 6 bases and J dropped 6 bases, with 18 bases sitting between them. CDR1 and CDR2 from the germline V gene are MNHEY and SVGAGI. CDR3 sequence: CASRGAFLGVNEQFF. CDR3 sequence (DNA): TGTGCCAGCAGGGGGGCCTTCCTAGGGGTCAATGAGCAGTTCTTC.

This chain connects TRBV4-2 to TRBJ2-5, with 9 bases aligning to TRBD2. The CDR3 loop spans 16 amino acids. V lost 0 bases and J lost 5; bases outside the gene matches: 7. CDR1 and CDR2 (germline): LGHNA, YNFKEQ. Here the CDR3 reads CASSQEGSGGGETQYF. Here the CDR3 DNA reads TGTGCCAGCAGCCAAGAGGGTAGCGGGGGCGGGGAGACCCAGTACTTC.

The rearrangement uses TRBV4-3 and TRBJ1-1; D possibly corresponds to TRBD1 (6 bases). The CDR3 runs to 16 residues. CDR1 is LGHNA and CDR2 is YSLEER in the germline V gene. V was shortened by 0 bases and J by 0 bases, with 11 bases between the two germline ends. Here the CDR3 DNA reads TGCGCCAGCAGCCAAGATCCGGGGGGGCTGAACACTGAAGCTTTCTTT. It codes for CASSQDPGGLNTEAFF.

This chain connects TRBV5-1 to TRBJ2-1; weak D call: TRBD2 (7 bases). The CDR3 runs to 15 residues. Trimming took 4 bases from V and 4 from J, leaving 15 bases between them. Germline assignment: CDR1 SGHRS and CDR2 YFSETQ. CDR3 sequence (DNA): TGCGCCAGCAGCCCGGAAGGGGGGGCGTACAATGAGCAGTTCTTC. This encodes CASSPEGGAYNEQFF.

The V and J genes are TRBV27 and TRBJ2-4, with D perhaps matching TRBD2 (7 bases). The ends were cut back, 6 bases at V and 3 bases at J, with 12 bases in the middle. The CDR3 totals 14 residues. From germline, CDR1 is MNHEY and CDR2 SMNVEV (reference sequence). The CDR3 DNA reads as TGTGCCAGCAGACAGAGGGGGGGCAAAAACATTCAGTACTTC. Protein product: CASRQRGGKNIQYF.

The V and J genes are TRBV5-4 and TRBJ1-5, with D perhaps TRBD1 (5 bases). With 5 bases removed from V and 4 bases from J, the gap between germline ends came to 16 bases. Germline lookup yields CDR1 SGHNT and CDR2 YYREEE (reference sequence). CDR3 length equals 15 residues. DNA for the CDR3: TGTGCCAGCAGTGTGGGCGGGGGAGCAAATCAGCCCCAGCATTTT. Translating it yields CASSVGGGANQPQHF.

The rearrangement uses TRBV11-1 and TRBJ2-3, with TRBD2 identical over 7 bases. This CDR3 region has 16 residues. Germline CDR1 SGHAT, CDR2 FQDESV (reference sequence). The junction had 9 bases not matched to a gene; V was cut back by 4 bases and J by 2 bases. The CDR3 loop reads CASSSQGGGNTDTQYF. CDR3 DNA sequence: TGTGCCAGCAGCTCCCAGGGCGGGGGAAACACAGATACGCAGTATTTT.

The chain couples TRBV29-1 to TRBJ2-2; TRBD1 aligns across 7 bases. V lost 7 bases and J lost 4; bases outside the gene matches: 3. The CDR3 has 12 amino acids. Looked up from germline, CDR1 is SQVTM and CDR2 is ANQGSEA. In nucleotides, the CDR3 is TGCAGCGGAAACAGGGGCACCGGGGAGCTGTTTTTT. Its protein is CSGNRGTGELFF.

This CDR3 is CASSQVYVSGANVLTF. The CDR3, as DNA: TGCGCCAGCAGCCAAGTTTATGTATCTGGGGCCAACGTCCTGACTTTC. The V gene is TRBV4-3, the J gene TRBJ2-6, with D unclear. This CDR3 has 16 residues. Germline CDR1 reads LGHNA; CDR2 reads YSLEER. The ends were cut back, 1 base at V and 1 base at J, with 8 bases in the middle.

This sequence joins TRBV7-2 and TRBJ2-5; 8 nucleotides agree with TRBD2. Trimming removed 7 bases from V and 5 bases from J; junction bases left unmatched: 15. The CDR3 contains 16 residues. CDR1 is SGHTA, CDR2 FQGNSA, per germline. CDR3 sequence (DNA): TGTGCCAGCAAACCTACCGGGGGGGCCTTATCTGAGACCCAGTACTTC. It is translated as CASKPTGGALSETQYF.

This chain joins TRBV6-2 or TRBV6-3 and TRBJ2-7; 7 bases are shared with TRBD1. V gave up 0 bases and J gave up 2 bases; unmatched junction bases: 7. The germline V gene encodes CDR1 MNHEY and CDR2 SVGEGT. CDR3 length equals 16 residues. This CDR3 reads CASSYSKLQGAYEQYF. In DNA, the CDR3 is TGTGCCAGCAGTTACTCGAAGTTGCAGGGGGCCTACGAGCAGTACTTC.

This clone was detected only once. V is TRBV10-3 and J is TRBJ1-1; D is ambiguous. The CDR3 spans 13 residues. Germline V gives CDR1 ENHRY, CDR2 SYGVKD. V was cut by 7 bases and J by 6 bases, with 15 bases left in between. The CDR3 nucleotides read TGTGCCATCAAAGCGGGCCTCGCCGCTGAAGCTTTCTTT. Translated: CAIKAGLAAEAFF.

This clone was counted a single time. V and J are TRBV7-2 and TRBJ2-5, with 8 bases matching TRBD2. Trimming at V came to 2 bases and at J to 5 bases, leaving 10 bases not matched to a gene. The germline gives CDR1 SGHTA, CDR2 FQGNSA. The length of the CDR3 is 16 residues. CDR3 bases: TGTGCCAGCAGCTTAACTAGCGGATTTATGGTGGAGACCCAGTACTTC. Its protein product is CASSLTSGFMVETQYF.